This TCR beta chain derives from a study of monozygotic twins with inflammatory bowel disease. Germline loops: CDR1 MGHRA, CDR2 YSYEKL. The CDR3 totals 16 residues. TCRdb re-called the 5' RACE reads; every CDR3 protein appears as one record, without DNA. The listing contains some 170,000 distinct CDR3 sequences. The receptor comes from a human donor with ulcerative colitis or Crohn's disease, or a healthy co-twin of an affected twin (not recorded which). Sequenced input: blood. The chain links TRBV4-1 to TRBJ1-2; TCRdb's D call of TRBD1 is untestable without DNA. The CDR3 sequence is CASSQPAGGARYGYTF.